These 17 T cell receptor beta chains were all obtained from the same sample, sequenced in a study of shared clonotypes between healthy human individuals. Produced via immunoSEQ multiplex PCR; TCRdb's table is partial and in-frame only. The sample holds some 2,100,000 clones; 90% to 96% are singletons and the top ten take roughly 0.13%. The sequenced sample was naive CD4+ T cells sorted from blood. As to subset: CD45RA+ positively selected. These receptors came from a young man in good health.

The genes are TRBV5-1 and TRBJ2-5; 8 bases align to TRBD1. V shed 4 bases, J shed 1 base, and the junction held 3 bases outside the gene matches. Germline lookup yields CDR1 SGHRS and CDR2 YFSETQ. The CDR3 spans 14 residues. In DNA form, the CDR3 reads TGCGCCAGCAGCCAACAGGGGGGCCAAGAGACCCAGTACTTC. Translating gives CASSQQGGQETQYF.

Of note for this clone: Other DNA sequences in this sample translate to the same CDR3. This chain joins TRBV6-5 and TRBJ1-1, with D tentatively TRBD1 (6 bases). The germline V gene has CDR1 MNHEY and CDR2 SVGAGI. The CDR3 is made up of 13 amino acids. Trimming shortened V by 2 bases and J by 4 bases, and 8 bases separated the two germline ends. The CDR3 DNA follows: TGTGCCAGCAGTTACAGGGGGGGCACTGAAGCTTTCTTT. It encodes CASSYRGGTEAFF.

The DNA for the CDR3 is TGTGCCAGCAGTTCCCAAGCAAACTATGGCTACACCTTC. It codes for CASSSQANYGYTF. The chain is built from TRBV6-1 and TRBJ1-2, with D unresolved. Trimming took off 5 bases at V and 2 bases at J, with 9 bases between the two ends. The CDR3 has 13 amino acids. Germline V gene sequence: CDR1 MNHNS, CDR2 SASEGT.

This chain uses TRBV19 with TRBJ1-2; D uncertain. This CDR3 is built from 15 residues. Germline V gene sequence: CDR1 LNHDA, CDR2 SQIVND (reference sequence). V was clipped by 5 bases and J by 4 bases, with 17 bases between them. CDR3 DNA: TGTGCCAGTAGTTCTCCCAAGGCCCCTGGCTATGGCTACACCTTC. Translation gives CASSSPKAPGYGYTF.

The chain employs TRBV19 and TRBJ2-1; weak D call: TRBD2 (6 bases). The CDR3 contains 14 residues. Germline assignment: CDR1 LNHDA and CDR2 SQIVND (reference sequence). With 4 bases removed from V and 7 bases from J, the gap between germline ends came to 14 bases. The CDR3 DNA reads TGTGCCAGTAGTAAGTCGGGACTTGCGAATGAGCAGTTCTTC. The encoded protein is CASSKSGLANEQFF. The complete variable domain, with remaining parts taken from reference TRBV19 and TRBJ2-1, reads DGGITQSPKYLFRKEGQNVTLSCEQNLNHDAMYWYRQDPGQGLRLIYYSQIVNDFQKGDIAEGYSVSREKKESFPLTVTSAQKNPTAFYLCASSKSGLANEQFFGPGTRLTVL.

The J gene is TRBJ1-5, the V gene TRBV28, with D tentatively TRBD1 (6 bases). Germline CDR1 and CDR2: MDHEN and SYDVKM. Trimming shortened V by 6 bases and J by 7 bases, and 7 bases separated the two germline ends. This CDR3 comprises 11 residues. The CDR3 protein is CASRGGQPQHF. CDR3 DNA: TGTGCCAGCAGGGGGGGCCAGCCCCAGCATTTT.

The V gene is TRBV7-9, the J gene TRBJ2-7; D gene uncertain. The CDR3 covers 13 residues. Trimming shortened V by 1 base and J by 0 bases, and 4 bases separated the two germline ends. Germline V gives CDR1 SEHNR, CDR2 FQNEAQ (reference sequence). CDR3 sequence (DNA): TGTGCCAGCAGCTTAGTAGACTCCTACGAGCAGTACTTC. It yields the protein CASSLVDSYEQYF.

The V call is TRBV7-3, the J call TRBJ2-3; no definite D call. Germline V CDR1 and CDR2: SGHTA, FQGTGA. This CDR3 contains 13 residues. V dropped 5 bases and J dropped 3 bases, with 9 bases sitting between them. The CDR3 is CASSLVWTDTQYF. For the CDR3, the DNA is TGTGCCAGCAGCCTCGTCTGGACAGATACGCAGTATTTT.

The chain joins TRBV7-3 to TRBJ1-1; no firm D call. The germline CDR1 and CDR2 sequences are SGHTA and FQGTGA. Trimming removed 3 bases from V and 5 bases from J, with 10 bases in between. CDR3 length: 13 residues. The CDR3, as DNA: TGTGCCAGCAGCTTCCAGCGGGGAACTGAAGCTTTCTTT. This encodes CASSFQRGTEAFF.

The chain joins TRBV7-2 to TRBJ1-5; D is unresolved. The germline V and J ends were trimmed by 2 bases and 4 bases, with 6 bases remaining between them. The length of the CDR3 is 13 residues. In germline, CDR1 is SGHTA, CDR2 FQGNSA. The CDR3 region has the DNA TGTGCCAGCAGCTTAAGAATGAATCAGCCCCAGCATTTT. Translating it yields CASSLRMNQPQHF.

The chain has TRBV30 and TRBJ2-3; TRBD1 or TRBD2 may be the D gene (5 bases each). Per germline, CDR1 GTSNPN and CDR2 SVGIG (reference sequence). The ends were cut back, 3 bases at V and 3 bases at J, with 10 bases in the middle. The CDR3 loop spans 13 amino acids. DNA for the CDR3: TGTGCCTGGAGCAAATGGGGGACAGATACGCAGTATTTT. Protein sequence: CAWSKWGTDTQYF.

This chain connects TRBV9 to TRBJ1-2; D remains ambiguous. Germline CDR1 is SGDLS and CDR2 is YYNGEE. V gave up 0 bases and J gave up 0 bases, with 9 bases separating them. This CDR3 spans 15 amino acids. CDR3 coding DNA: TGTGCCAGCAGCGTAGGAGGAGGGTCTAACTATGGCTACACCTTC. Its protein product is CASSVGGGSNYGYTF. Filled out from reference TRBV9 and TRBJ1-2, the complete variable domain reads DSGVTQTPKHLITATGQRVTLRCSPRSGDLSVYWYQQSLDQGLQFLIQYYNGEERAKGNILERFSAQQFPDLHSELNLSSLELGDSALYFCASSVGGGSNYGYTFGSGTRLTVV.

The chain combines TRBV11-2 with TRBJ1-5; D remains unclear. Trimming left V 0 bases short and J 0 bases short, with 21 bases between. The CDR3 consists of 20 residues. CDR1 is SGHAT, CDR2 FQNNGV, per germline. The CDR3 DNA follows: TGTGCCAGCAGCTTAGAGGCCGTAGCCCCGGGCCTTTATAGCAATCAGCCCCAGCATTTT. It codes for CASSLEAVAPGLYSNQPQHF.

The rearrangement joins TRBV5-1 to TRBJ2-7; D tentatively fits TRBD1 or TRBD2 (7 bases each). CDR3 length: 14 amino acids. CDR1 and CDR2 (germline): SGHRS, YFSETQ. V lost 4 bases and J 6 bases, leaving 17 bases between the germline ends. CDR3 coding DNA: TGCGCCAGCAGCGTGACTAGCCCAGGGGGCGAGCAGTACTTC. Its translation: CASSVTSPGGEQYF.

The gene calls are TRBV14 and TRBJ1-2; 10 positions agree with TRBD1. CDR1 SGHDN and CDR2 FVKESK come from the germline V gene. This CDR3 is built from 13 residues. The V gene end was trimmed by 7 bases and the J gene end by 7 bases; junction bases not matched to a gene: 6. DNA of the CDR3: TGTGCCAGCAACCGACAGGGGGCTGGTGGCTACACCTTC. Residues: CASNRQGAGGYTF.

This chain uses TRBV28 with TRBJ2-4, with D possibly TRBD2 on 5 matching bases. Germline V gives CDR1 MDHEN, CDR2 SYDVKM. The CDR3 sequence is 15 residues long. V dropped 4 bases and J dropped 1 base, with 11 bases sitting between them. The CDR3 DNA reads TGTGCCAGCAGTTGGAGGATCGTGGCCAAAAACATTCAGTACTTC. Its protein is CASSWRIVAKNIQYF.

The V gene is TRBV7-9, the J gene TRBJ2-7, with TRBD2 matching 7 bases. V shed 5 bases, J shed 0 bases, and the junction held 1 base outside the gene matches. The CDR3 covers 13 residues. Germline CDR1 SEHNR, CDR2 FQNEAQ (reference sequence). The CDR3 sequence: CASSASGSYEQYF. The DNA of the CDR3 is TGTGCCAGCAGCGCTAGCGGCTCCTACGAGCAGTACTTC.